This entry features one T cell receptor (beta chain) sequence. As yet, its antigen is unknown. The source of the sample is a study of cytomegalovirus exposure and HLA in healthy donors. General study findings and limits: A later analysis showed HLA-associated TCR beta chains outstripping equally common others in clonal expansion. TCR beta chains numbering approximately 150 were designated cytomegalovirus-associated.

The CDR3 runs to 15 residues. Germline CDR1 and CDR2: SEHNR and FQNEAQ (reference sequence). V dropped 5 bases and J dropped 6; count of bases not matched to a gene: 6. In the PCR, 60 Vbeta and 13 Jbeta primers were used. This table comes from immunoSEQ multiplex PCR, and its TCRdb copy is limited to in-frame clones, with some not included. This sample contains 100,000 or so clones. The receptor's source is a man aged 50 to 59 in good health and CMV-seronegative. The sequenced sample was PBMCs. The chain carries TRBV7-9 and TRBJ1-6, with 8 bases aligning to TRBD1. In DNA, the CDR3 is TGTGCCAGCAGCCATGGACAGGGAGGTAATTCACCCCTCCACTTT. Protein product: CASSHGQGGNSPLHF.